This T cell receptor (beta chain) emerged from a study of T-cell reconstitution after alpha-beta-depleted transplantation in children. Findings and limits, study-wide: Recipient T cells and thymic progenitors that survived gave rise to the high TCRbeta diversity observed at day 60 in some patients. A year post-transplant, T-cell counts and diversity derived mostly from newly produced T cells. At around two months after transplant, the alpha-beta T cells were reportedly derived from several hundred expanded clones that came from non-depleted graft cells.

This clonotype has a handful of counts. Its antigen is still unknown. Unique molecular identifiers were incorporated into the prepared TCRbeta library. TCRdb redid the calling of the PCR reads with MiXCR, one entry per CDR3 protein. This sample has hundreds of thousands of distinct CDR3 sequences, with roughly 24% found just once. J gave up 8 bases and V 5 bases, and 17 bases lay outside the gene matches. Germline-derived CDR1 and CDR2 are DFQATT and SNEGSKA (reference sequence). The CDR3 sequence is 16 residues long. The specimen comprised PBMCs, mostly from graft donor cells, sampled 360 days after TCRalphabeta/CD19-depleted stem cell transplant. The chain links TRBV20-1 to TRBJ2-1, with TRBD2 matching 8 bases. This clonotype originated in a boy in the first two years of life who had a stem cell transplant for acute myeloid leukemia, so the T cells may come from the graft donor. CDR3 residues: CSASSYLAGTWDEQFF. The CDR3 DNA sequence: TGCAGTGCTTCCTCGTACTTAGCGGGGACATGGGATGAGCAGTTCTTC.